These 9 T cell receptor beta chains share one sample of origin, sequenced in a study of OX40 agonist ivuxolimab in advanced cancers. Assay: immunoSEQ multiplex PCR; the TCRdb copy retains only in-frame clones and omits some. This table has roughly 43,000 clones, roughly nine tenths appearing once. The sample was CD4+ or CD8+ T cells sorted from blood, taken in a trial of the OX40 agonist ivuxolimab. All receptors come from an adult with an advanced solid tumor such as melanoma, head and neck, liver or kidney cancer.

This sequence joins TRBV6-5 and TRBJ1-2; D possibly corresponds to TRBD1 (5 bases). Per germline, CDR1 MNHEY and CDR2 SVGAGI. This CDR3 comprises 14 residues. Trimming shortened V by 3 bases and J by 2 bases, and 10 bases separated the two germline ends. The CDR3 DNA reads TGTGCCAGCAGTTATATCCCAGGGAACTATGGCTACACCTTC. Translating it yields CASSYIPGNYGYTF.

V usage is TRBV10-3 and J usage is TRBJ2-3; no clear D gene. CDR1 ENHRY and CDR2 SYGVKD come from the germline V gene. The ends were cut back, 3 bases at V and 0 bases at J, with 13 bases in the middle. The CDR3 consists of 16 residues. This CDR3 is CAISDGVSSSTDTQYF. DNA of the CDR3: TGTGCCATCAGTGATGGGGTCAGCTCTAGCACAGATACGCAGTATTTT.

CDR3 sequence (DNA): TGTGCCAGCACCTTTTGGGGTTCTAGCACAGATACGCAGTATTTT. Translation gives CASTFWGSSTDTQYF. The V call is TRBV11-2, the J call TRBJ2-3; D is undetermined. The CDR3 has 15 residues. V was shortened by 7 bases and J by 0 bases, with 14 bases between the two germline ends. Germline V lookup: CDR1 SGHAT, CDR2 FQNNGV.

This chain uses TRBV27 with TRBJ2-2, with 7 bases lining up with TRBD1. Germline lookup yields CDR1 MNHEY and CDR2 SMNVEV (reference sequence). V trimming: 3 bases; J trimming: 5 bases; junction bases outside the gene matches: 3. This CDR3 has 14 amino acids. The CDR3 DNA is TGTGCCAGCAGTTTCGGCAGGGGGACCGGGGAGCTGTTTTTT. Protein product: CASSFGRGTGELFF.

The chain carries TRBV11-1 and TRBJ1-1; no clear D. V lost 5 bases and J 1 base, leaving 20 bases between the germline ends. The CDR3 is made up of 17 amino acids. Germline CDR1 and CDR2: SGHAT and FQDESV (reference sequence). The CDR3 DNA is TGTGCCAGCAGCGCCAGAGGCCTTGTTGGTGGGAACACTGAAGCTTTCTTT. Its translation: CASSARGLVGGNTEAFF.

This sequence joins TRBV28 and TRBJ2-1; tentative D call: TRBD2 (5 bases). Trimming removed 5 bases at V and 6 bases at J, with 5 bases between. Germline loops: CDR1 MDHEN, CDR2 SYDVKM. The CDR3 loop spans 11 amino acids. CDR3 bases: TGTGCCAGCAGTCGGGGCAATGAGCAGTTCTTC. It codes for CASSRGNEQFF.

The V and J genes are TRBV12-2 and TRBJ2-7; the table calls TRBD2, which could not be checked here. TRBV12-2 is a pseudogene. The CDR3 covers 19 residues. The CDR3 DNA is TGTGCAAGTCGCCCTTCCTCCGGGTGTAAAGATCCCCTTTCCTACGAGCAGTACGTC. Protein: CASRPSSGCKDPLSYEQYV.

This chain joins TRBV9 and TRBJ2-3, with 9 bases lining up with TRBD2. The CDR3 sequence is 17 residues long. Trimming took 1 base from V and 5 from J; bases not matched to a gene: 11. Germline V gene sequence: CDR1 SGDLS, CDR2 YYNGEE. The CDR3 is CASSVSGSSGRGDTQYF. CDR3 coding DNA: TGTGCCAGCAGCGTATCGGGGAGTAGCGGGAGAGGAGATACGCAGTATTTT.

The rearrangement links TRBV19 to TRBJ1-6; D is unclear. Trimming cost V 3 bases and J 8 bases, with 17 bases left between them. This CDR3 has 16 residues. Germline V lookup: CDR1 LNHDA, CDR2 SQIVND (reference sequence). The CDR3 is CASSIVPPTGDSPLHF. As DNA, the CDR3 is TGTGCCAGTAGTATCGTCCCCCCTACTGGGGATTCACCCCTCCACTTT.